This passage covers 15 T cell receptor beta chains from one sample sequenced in a study of T-cell reconstitution after alpha-beta-depleted transplantation in children. A library of TCRbeta sequences, prepared with unique molecular identifiers, was generated. TCRdb re-called the PCR reads through MiXCR, storing one row per CDR3 protein. Of over 300,000 distinct CDR3 sequences detected, 10% appear once; the ten largest clones hold 2% to 3%. The sequencing used PBMCs from the stem cell graft donor, collected from the stem cell graft. These TCRs come from a human donor who donated a stem cell graft to a child with acute lymphoblastic leukemia.

This clonotype appeared a few times. CDR3 in amino acids: CASSELAGYSYEQYF. Written as DNA, the CDR3 is TGCGCCAGCAGCGAACTAGCGGGGTACTCCTACGAGCAGTACTTC. The chain joins TRBV4-1 to TRBJ2-7, with 10 nucleotides matching TRBD2. Germline CDR1 and CDR2: MGHRA and YSYEKL. The CDR3 loop spans 15 amino acids. The trim removed 5 bases at V and 0 bases at J, leaving 4 bases unmatched.

The table lists this clonotype with a few counts. The rearrangement joins TRBV12-3 or TRBV12-4 to TRBJ2-5; D gene unclear. The germline V and J ends were trimmed by 5 bases and 2 bases, with 15 bases remaining between them. The CDR3 spans 15 residues. The CDR3 bases are TGTGCCAGCAGTGGTGAAAACGTGGCGCAAGAGACCCAGTACTTC. Protein: CASSGENVAQETQYF.

This clonotype was seen more than once but under ten times. The CDR3 nucleotides are TGTGCCAGCAGGGCCGGGACTAGCGGGTCCAATGAGCAGTTCTTC. This encodes CASRAGTSGSNEQFF. The rearrangement uses TRBV9 and TRBJ2-1; 12 bases match TRBD2. J lost 6 bases, V lost 5 bases, and 6 bases had no gene match. CDR3 length: 15 residues. The germline CDR1 and CDR2 sequences are SGDLS and YYNGEE.

CDR3 sequence: CASSSQGRLNTEAFF. As DNA, the CDR3 is TGTGCCAGCAGCTCACAGGGACGTTTGAACACTGAAGCTTTCTTT. V gene TRBV7-9 combines with J gene TRBJ1-1; D is perhaps TRBD1 (6 bases). This CDR3 spans 15 amino acids. Trimming shortened V by 4 bases and J by 0 bases, and 12 bases separated the two germline ends. Germline lookup yields CDR1 SEHNR and CDR2 FQNEAQ (reference sequence).

This chain links TRBV12-3 or TRBV12-4 with TRBJ1-2; D is undetermined. This CDR3 spans 15 amino acids. Trimming took 1 base from V and 4 from J, leaving 13 bases between them. CDR3 DNA: TGTGCCAGCAGTTTAGATGCGGGGATCATCTATGGCTACACCTTC. Translated: CASSLDAGIIYGYTF.

V and J are TRBV28 and TRBJ1-2, with a weak D call TRBD1 (6 bases). The CDR3 extends over 13 amino acids. Germline CDR1 MDHEN, CDR2 SYDVKM. The V gene lost 3 bases and the J gene lost 5 bases, with 10 bases spanning the gap. The CDR3 loop reads CASSFWGQYGYTF. The CDR3 DNA follows: TGTGCCAGCAGTTTCTGGGGGCAATATGGCTACACCTTC.

This clonotype was observed many times. The chain uses TRBV5-1 and TRBJ2-1; D call uncertain. Trimming pared 0 bases from V and 8 bases from J, leaving 6 bases between. CDR3 length: 12 residues. Per germline, CDR1 SGHRS and CDR2 YFSETQ. The CDR3: CASSLVLDEQFF. DNA for the CDR3: TGCGCCAGCAGCTTGGTGTTGGATGAGCAGTTCTTC.

The sample holds many counts of this clonotype. The V and J genes are TRBV10-1 and TRBJ2-3; 9 bases agree with TRBD2. There are 16 residues in the CDR3. V lost 0 bases and J lost 1; bases outside the gene matches: 2. Germline CDR1 WNHNN, CDR2 SYGVQD (reference sequence). For the CDR3, the DNA is TGCGCCAGCAGTGAGTCTACTAGCGGGCGCACAGATACGCAGTATTTT. Its protein is CASSESTSGRTDTQYF.

The chain joins TRBV7-2 to TRBJ1-4; 9 bases map to TRBD1. V gave up 2 bases and J gave up 7 bases; unmatched junction bases: 5. Germline V gene sequence: CDR1 SGHTA, CDR2 FQGNSA. The CDR3 length is 15 residues. In nucleotides, the CDR3 is TGTGCCAGCAGCTTAAACAGGGGGCGGAGTGAAAAACTGTTTTTT. Translated, it gives CASSLNRGRSEKLFF.

This clonotype occurred many times. The chain carries TRBV7-9 and TRBJ1-6; D call uncertain. V dropped 5 bases and J dropped 7 bases, with 9 bases sitting between them. Germline CDR1 and CDR2: SEHNR and FQNEAQ (reference sequence). This CDR3 region has 13 residues. CDR3 protein: CASSPQPNSPLHF. The CDR3 coding sequence is TGTGCCAGCAGCCCACAGCCGAATTCACCCCTCCACTTT.

A few counts support this clonotype. V is TRBV6-1 and J is TRBJ2-1; 12 nucleotides line up with TRBD2. The CDR3 has 15 residues. Per the germline V gene, CDR1 is MNHNS and CDR2 is SASEGT. V lost 2 bases and J lost 7; bases outside the gene matches: 3. CDR3 region: CASSEWLAGGNEQFF. The CDR3 nucleotides read TGTGCCAGCAGTGAATGGCTAGCGGGAGGGAATGAGCAGTTCTTC.

This clonotype showed up just a few times. The chain carries TRBV18 and TRBJ1-2; 7 bases are shared with TRBD1. CDR3 length equals 15 residues. V was clipped by 3 bases and J by 2 bases; unmatched bases: 6. Germline V CDR1 and CDR2: KGHSH, LQKENI. CDR3: CASSPMGRGNYGYTF. Written as DNA, the CDR3 is TGTGCCAGCTCACCTATGGGCAGGGGGAACTATGGCTACACCTTC.

The V and J genes are TRBV6-2 or TRBV6-3 and TRBJ2-7; weak D call: TRBD2 (6 bases). The germline V gene encodes CDR1 MNHEY and CDR2 SVGEGT. V lost 0 bases, J lost 3 bases, and 9 bases lay in between. The CDR3 sequence is 14 residues long. The CDR3 DNA sequence: TGTGCCAGCAGTTACTCTCGGGGGAACTACGAGCAGTACTTC. Amino acids: CASSYSRGNYEQYF.

V and J are TRBV5-1 and TRBJ2-1; D perhaps matches TRBD2 (5 bases). The CDR3 runs 13 residues. The ends were cut back, 4 bases at V and 3 bases at J, with 8 bases in the middle. CDR1 is SGHRS, CDR2 YFSETQ, per germline. The CDR3 DNA is TGCGCCAGCAGCACCCGGGACTACAATGAGCAGTTCTTC. Translation: CASSTRDYNEQFF.

This clonotype was observed a few times. CDR3 nucleotide sequence: TGTGCCATCCAGAGGACCGACTACGAGCAGTACTTC. This gives the protein CAIQRTDYEQYF. The V gene is TRBV10-3, the J gene TRBJ2-7; D unresolved. Trimming shortened V by 8 bases and J by 3 bases, and 11 bases separated the two germline ends. Germline V gives CDR1 ENHRY, CDR2 SYGVKD. This CDR3 has 12 residues.